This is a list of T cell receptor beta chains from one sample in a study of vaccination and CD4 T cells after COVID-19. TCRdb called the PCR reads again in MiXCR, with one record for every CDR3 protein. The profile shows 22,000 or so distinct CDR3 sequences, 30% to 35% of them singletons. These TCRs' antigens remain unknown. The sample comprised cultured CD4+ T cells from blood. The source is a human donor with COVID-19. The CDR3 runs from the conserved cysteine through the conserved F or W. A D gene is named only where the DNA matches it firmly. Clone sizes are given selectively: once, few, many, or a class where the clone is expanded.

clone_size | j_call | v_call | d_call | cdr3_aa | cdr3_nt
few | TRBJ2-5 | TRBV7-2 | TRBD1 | CASSLGQPKAAQYF | TGTGCCAGCAGCTTGGGACAGCCCAAAGCGGCCCAGTACTTC
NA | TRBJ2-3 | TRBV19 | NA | CASSTLYTQYF | TGTGCCAGTAGTACCCTGTATACGCAGTATTTT
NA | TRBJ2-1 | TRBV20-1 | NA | CSASETREGGRPDEQFF | TGCAGTGCTAGCGAAACTCGCGAGGGGGGGCGTCCCGATGAGCAGTTCTTC
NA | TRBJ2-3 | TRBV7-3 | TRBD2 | CASSLNPSGGTFIDTQYF | TGTGCCAGCAGCTTAAACCCTAGCGGGGGGACCTTCATAGATACGCAGTATTTT
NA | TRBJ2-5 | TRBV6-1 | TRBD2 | CASSGGGRPQETQYF | TGTGCCAGCAGTGGGGGGGGACGTCCTCAAGAGACCCAGTACTTC
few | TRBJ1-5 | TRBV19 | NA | CASSYRVVQPQHF | TGTGCCAGTAGTTACAGGGTAGTTCAGCCCCAGCATTTT
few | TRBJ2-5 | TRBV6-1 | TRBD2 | CASNATTSGEETQYF | TGTGCCAGCAATGCCACGACTAGCGGGGAAGAGACCCAGTACTTC
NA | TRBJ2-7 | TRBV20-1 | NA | CSALFGGTGYEQYF | TGCAGCGCCCTCTTCGGGGGAACGGGTTACGAGCAGTACTTC
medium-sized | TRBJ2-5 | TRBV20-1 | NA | CSARPGPTSGAQYF | TGCAGTGCTAGGCCGGGACCGACATCCGGGGCCCAGTACTTC
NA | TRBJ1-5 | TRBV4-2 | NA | CASSQGRQNSNQPQHF | TGTGCCAGCAGCCAAGGCAGACAGAATAGCAATCAGCCCCAGCATTTT
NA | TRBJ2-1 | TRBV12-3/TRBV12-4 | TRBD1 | CASSDREQISYNEQFF | TGTGCCAGCAGTGACAGGGAGCAAATCTCCTACAATGAGCAGTTCTTC
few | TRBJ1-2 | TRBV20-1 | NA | CSARDSLSGTAYGYTF | TGCAGTGCTAGAGATTCTCTGTCCGGGACGGCTTATGGCTACACCTTC
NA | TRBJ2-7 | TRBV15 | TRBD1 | CATSRDGRTGGDEQYF | TGTGCCACCAGCAGAGATGGGAGGACAGGGGGCGACGAGCAGTACTTC
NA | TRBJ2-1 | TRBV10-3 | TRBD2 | CAISDSGGPRTYNEQFF | TGTGCCATCAGTGACTCGGGGGGGCCTAGGACCTACAATGAGCAGTTCTTC
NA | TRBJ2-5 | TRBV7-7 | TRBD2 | CASSPKLGGGQETQYF | TGTGCTAGCAGCCCAAAGCTCGGGGGGGGCCAAGAGACCCAGTACTTC
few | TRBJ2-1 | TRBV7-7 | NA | CASSINRYNEQFF | TGTGCTAGCAGCATCAACAGGTACAATGAGCAGTTCTTC
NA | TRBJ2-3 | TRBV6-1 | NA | CASATSTDTQYF | TGTGCCAGCGCCACGAGCACAGATACGCAGTATTTT
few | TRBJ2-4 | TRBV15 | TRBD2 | CATSRAPLSGEAKNIQYF | TGTGCCACCAGCAGGGCTCCACTTAGCGGGGAGGCCAAAAACATTCAGTACTTC
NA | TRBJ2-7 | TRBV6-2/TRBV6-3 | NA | CASSLPGGSEQYF | TGTGCCAGCAGCCTCCCTGGTGGTAGCGAGCAGTACTTC
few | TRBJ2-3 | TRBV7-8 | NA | CASSLVAESTDTQYF | TGTGCCAGCAGCTTAGTAGCGGAGAGCACAGATACGCAGTATTTT
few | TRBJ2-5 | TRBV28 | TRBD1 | CASSAAGTAKETQYF | TGTGCCAGCAGTGCAGCCGGGACAGCAAAAGAGACCCAGTACTTC
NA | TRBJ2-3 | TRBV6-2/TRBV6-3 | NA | CASSSAGTDTQYF | TGTGCCAGCAGTTCGGCCGGCACAGATACGCAGTATTTT
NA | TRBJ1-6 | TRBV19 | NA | CASSIDGGQGGNSPLHF | TGTGCCAGTAGTATAGATGGGGGCCAGGGTGGTAATTCACCCCTCCACTTT
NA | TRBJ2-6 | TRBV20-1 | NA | CSARDPSGANVLTF | TGCAGTGCCAGAGATCCTTCTGGGGCCAACGTCCTGACTTTC
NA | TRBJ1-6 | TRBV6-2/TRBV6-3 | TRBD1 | CASRRTGKGSPLHF | TGTGCCAGCAGACGGACAGGGAAAGGTTCACCCCTCCACTTT
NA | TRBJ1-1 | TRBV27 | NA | CASSLYKGSNTEAFF | TGTGCCAGCAGTTTATATAAGGGGTCGAACACTGAAGCTTTCTTT
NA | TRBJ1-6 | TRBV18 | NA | CASSSVWDSPLHF | TGTGCCAGCTCATCGGTTTGGGATTCACCCCTCCACTTT
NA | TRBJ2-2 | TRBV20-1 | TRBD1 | CSATLHGQGRTGELFF | TGCAGTGCTACCCTGCACGGACAGGGTCGGACCGGGGAGCTGTTTTTT
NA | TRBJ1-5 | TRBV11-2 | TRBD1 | CASSATGAGQPQHF | TGTGCCAGCAGCGCGACAGGGGCCGGTCAGCCCCAGCATTTT
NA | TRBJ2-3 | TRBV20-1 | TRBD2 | CSANPSGAADTQYF | TGCAGTGCTAACCCTAGCGGGGCGGCAGATACGCAGTATTTT
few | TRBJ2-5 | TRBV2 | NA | CASSDGIEETQYF | TGTGCCAGCAGTGATGGTATCGAAGAGACCCAGTACTTC
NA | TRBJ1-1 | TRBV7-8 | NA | CASSSSGQNTEAFF | TGTGCCAGCAGCTCCTCAGGACAGAACACTGAAGCTTTCTTT
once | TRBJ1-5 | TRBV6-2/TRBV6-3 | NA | CASSDTGLPGQPQHF | TGTGCCAGCAGCGACACAGGGCTACCGGGTCAGCCCCAGCATTTT
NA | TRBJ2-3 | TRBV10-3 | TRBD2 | CAIAETAGGPASDTQYF | TGTGCCATCGCGGAGACGGCGGGGGGCCCAGCCTCAGATACGCAGTATTTT
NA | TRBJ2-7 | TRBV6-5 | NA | CASSYAETPRGGEQYF | TGTGCCAGCAGTTACGCGGAGACCCCGCGGGGTGGCGAGCAGTACTTC
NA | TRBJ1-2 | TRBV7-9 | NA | CASSLASPSYGYTF | TGTGCCAGCAGCTTAGCTTCCCCCAGCTATGGCTACACCTTC
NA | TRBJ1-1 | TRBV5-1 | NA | CASSWLAEVNTEAFF | TGCGCCAGCAGCTGGTTGGCAGAAGTAAACACTGAAGCTTTCTTT
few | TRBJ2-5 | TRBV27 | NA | CASSLSGTSRVETQYF | TGTGCCAGCAGTTTATCGGGGACTTCAAGGGTGGAGACCCAGTACTTC